This T cell receptor (beta chain) was retrieved from a study of T cells expressing NK-cell markers. Across the whole study: CD3+CD56+NKG2C+, CD3+CD56+NKG2C- and CD3+CD56-NKG2C+ T cells, once sorted, supplied the TCR beta repertoires. The sequencing cohort of eight donors included seven HCMV-seropositive individuals and one seronegative individual. Findings of the study overall: Whether expanded NKG2C-expressing T cell clones recognize HCMV is unknown.

In generating TCR beta cDNA, 5'RACE template switching with UMIs was used. Using the 5' RACE reads, TCRdb records one entry per CDR3 protein without DNA. The sample table includes about 400,000 distinct CDR3 sequences. Notes on this clonotype: What it binds is unknown.

CDR1 SEHNR and CDR2 FQNEAQ come from the germline V gene (reference sequence). The CDR3 runs 16 residues. This TCR was sampled from a woman in her forties or fifties in good health. What was sequenced was blood T cells: a sorted CD56 or NKG2C T cell subset, CD4+ or CD8+ T cells, or bulk PBMC T cells (not recorded which). The chain links TRBV7-9 to TRBJ2-1; lacking DNA, the TRBD2 call made by TCRdb goes unchecked. This CDR3 is CASSPTTSGIYNEQFF.